The 10 T cell receptor beta chains presented below share a single source sample, sequenced in a study of blood T cell repertoires in COVID-19. Measured with immunoSEQ multiplex PCR; TCRdb has only the in-frame clones, and not every one. The table records 85,000 to 100,000 clones, 65% to 90% of them present only once. The sequenced material came from peripheral blood. The origin of the receptors is a man between 60 and 75 years old with acute or convalescent COVID-19.

The chain is built from TRBV7-6 and TRBJ1-2, with 11 bases lining up with TRBD1. In germline, CDR1 is SGHVS, CDR2 FNYEAQ. This CDR3 spans 16 amino acids. V was clipped by 2 bases and J by 4 bases; unmatched bases: 6. The CDR3 sequence: CASSLNGQGASYGYTF. The CDR3 DNA sequence: TGTGCCAGCAGCTTAAACGGACAGGGGGCTAGCTATGGCTACACCTTC.

In DNA form, the CDR3 reads TGTGCCAGCAGCTTATCGGGGGGCTGGTATAATTCACCCCTCCACTTT. This codes for CASSLSGGWYNSPLHF. V usage is TRBV5-8 and J usage is TRBJ1-6; TRBD1 is a possible D gene (6 bases). Trimming took 2 bases from V and 4 from J, leaving 13 bases between them. Germline V gene data show CDR1 as SGHTS and CDR2 as YDEGEE. The CDR3 is 16 residues long.

The chain couples TRBV4-1 to TRBJ2-3; weak D call: TRBD2 (6 bases). V was shortened by 4 bases and J by 2 bases, with 13 bases between the two germline ends. CDR1 and CDR2 from the germline V gene are MGHRA and YSYEKL. The CDR3 extends over 15 amino acids. CDR3 residues: CASSRTGDSTDTQYF. The CDR3 nucleotides read TGCGCCAGCAGCCGAACGGGGGACTCCACAGATACGCAGTATTTT.

As to this clone: Other DNA sequences within the sample encode an identical CDR3. J is TRBJ2-1 and V is TRBV5-1, with D unclear. Germline assignment: CDR1 SGHRS and CDR2 YFSETQ. The V gene lost 0 bases and the J gene lost 1 base, with 5 bases spanning the gap. The CDR3 consists of 14 residues. The CDR3 loop reads CASSLAGSYNEQFF. The CDR3 DNA reads as TGCGCCAGCAGCTTGGCGGGTTCCTACAATGAGCAGTTCTTC. Complete variable domain (other parts from reference TRBV5-1 and TRBJ2-1): KAGVTQTPRYLIKTRGQQVTLSCSPISGHRSVSWYQQTPGQGLQFLFEYFSETQRNKGNFPGRFSGRQFSNSRSEMNVSTLELGDSALYLCASSLAGSYNEQFFGPGTRLTVL.

This chain links TRBV6-5 with TRBJ2-7; 9 nucleotides line up with TRBD2. The CDR3 extends over 14 amino acids. Germline values: CDR1 MNHEY, CDR2 SVGAGI. Germline trimming cut 6 bases from V and 3 bases from J; bases unmatched to any gene: 6. CDR3 residues: CASSAGGTIYEQYF. CDR3 sequence (DNA): TGTGCCAGCAGCGCGGGGGGGACCATCTACGAGCAGTACTTC.

The chain links TRBV23-1 to TRBJ2-7, with a possible D match to TRBD2 (5 bases). TRBV23-1 is recorded as an ORF, its role being uncertain. V dropped 0 bases and J dropped 5 bases, with 17 bases sitting between them. There are 16 residues in the CDR3. The CDR3 coding sequence is TGCGCCAGCAGTCAATCGGTTTACGAGGGCGTGGACGAGCAGTACTTC. It yields the protein CASSQSVYEGVDEQYF.

The rearrangement links TRBV5-1 to TRBJ2-2; tentative D call: TRBD2 (5 bases). The V end was cut by 4 bases, the J end by 1 base, with 14 bases between. CDR1 SGHRS and CDR2 YFSETQ come from the germline V gene. The length of the CDR3 is 16 residues. In nucleotides, the CDR3 is TGCGCCAGCAGCATTCAAGCGGCCCTGAACACCGGGGAGCTGTTTTTT. Translation: CASSIQAALNTGELFF.

This chain uses TRBV9 with TRBJ2-2; TRBD1 might be the D (5 bases). The CDR3 covers 14 residues. The V gene's germline CDR1 is SGDLS and CDR2 YYNGEE. Between the trimmed V and J ends, which lost 0 bases and 5 bases, there was a span of 8 bases. CDR3 protein: CASSVAAGTGELFF. As DNA, the CDR3 is TGTGCCAGCAGCGTAGCTGCAGGGACCGGGGAGCTGTTTTTT.

This clone occurred once. The chain couples TRBV18 to TRBJ2-2; 8 bases fit TRBD2. Trimming removed 8 bases from V and 3 bases from J; junction bases left unmatched: 8. The length of the CDR3 is 15 residues. In germline, CDR1 is KGHSH, CDR2 LQKENI. The CDR3 region has the DNA TGTGCCAGCGCCTCAGCGGGAGTGGACACCGGGGAGCTGTTTTTT. Translated, it gives CASASAGVDTGELFF.

The chain is built from TRBV3-1 (or the pseudogene TRBV3-2) and TRBJ2-2; tentatively, D is TRBD2 (5 bases). The V end was cut by 1 base, the J end by 0 bases, with 12 bases between. CDR1 is LGHDT and CDR2 is YNNKEL in the germline V gene (reference sequence). The CDR3 loop spans 17 amino acids. DNA of the CDR3: TGTGCCAGCAGCCAAGGCGGGTCACCGACGAACACCGGGGAGCTGTTTTTT. This encodes CASSQGGSPTNTGELFF.